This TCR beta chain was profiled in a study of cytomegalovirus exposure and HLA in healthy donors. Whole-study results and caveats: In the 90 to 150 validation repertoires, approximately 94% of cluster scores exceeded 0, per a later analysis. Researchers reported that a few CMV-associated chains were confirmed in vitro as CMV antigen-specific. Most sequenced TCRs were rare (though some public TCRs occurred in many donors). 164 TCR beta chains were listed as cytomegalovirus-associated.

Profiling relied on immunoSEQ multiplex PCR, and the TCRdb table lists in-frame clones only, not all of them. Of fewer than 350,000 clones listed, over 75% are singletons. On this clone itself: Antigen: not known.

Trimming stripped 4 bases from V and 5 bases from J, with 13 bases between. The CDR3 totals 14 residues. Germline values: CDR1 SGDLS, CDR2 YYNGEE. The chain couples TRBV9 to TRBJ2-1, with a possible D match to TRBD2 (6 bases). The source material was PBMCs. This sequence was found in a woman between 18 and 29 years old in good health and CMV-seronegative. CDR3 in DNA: TGTGCCAGCAGCCCTCCGCCGGGGGACAATGAGCAGTTCTTC. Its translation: CASSPPPGDNEQFF.